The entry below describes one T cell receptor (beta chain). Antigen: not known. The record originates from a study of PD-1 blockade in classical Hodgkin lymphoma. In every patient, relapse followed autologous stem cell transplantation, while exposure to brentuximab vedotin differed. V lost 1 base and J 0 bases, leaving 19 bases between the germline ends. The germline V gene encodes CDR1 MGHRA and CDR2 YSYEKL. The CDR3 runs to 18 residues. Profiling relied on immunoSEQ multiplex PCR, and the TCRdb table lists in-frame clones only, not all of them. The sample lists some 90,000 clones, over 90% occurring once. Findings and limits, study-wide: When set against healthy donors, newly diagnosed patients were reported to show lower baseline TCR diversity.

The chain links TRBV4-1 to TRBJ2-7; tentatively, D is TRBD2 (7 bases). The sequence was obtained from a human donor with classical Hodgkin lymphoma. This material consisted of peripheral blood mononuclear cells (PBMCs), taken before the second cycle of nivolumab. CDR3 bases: TGCGCCAGCAGCCAAGTAACTCCCGTAGGGGGGGGCTCCTACGAGCAGTACTTC. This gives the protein CASSQVTPVGGGSYEQYF.